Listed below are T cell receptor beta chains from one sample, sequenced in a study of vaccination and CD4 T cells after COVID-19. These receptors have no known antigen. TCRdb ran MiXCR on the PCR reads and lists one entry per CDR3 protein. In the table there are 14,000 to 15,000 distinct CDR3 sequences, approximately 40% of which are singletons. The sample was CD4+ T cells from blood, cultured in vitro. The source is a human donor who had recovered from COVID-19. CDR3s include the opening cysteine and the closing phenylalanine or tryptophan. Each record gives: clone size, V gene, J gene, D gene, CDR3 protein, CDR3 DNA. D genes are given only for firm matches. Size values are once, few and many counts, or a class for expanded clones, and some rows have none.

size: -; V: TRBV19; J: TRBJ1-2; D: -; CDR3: CASSIKPGGYTF; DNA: TGTGCCAGTAGTATAAAGCCGGGCGGCTACACCTTC
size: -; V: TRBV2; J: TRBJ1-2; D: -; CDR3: CASEIRVLDGYTF; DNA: TGTGCCAGCGAGATACGGGTTTTGGATGGCTACACCTTC
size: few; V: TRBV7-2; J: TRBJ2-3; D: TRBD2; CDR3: CASSVRLAGTDTQYF; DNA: TGTGCCAGCAGTGTAAGACTAGCGGGCACAGATACGCAGTATTTT
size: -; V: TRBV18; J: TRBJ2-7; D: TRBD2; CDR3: CASSPGGLAGSYEQYF; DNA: TGTGCCAGCTCCCCCGGGGGACTAGCGGGGTCCTACGAGCAGTACTTC
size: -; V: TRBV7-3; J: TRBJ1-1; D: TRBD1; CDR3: CASSLETGRSRVTEAFF; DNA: TGTGCCAGCAGCCTTGAGACAGGGCGGTCTAGGGTCACTGAAGCTTTCTTT
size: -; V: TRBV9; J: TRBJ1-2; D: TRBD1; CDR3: CASSVVGGASYGYTF; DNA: TGTGCCAGCAGCGTAGTAGGGGGCGCATCCTATGGCTACACCTTC
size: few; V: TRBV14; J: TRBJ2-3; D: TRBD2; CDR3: CASSQEESGGADTQYF; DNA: TGTGCCAGCAGCCAAGAAGAAAGCGGGGGGGCAGATACGCAGTATTTT
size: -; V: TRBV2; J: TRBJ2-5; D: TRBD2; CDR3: CASSGKRGGEETQYF; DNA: TGTGCCAGCAGTGGGAAGCGGGGGGGCGAGGAGACCCAGTACTTC
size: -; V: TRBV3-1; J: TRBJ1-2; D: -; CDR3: CASSQRDYGYTF; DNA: TGTGCCAGCAGCCAAAGAGACTATGGCTACACCTTC
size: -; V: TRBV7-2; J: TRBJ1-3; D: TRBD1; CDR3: CASSLGQGNGNTIYF; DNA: TGTGCCAGCAGCTTGGGACAGGGGAACGGAAACACCATATATTTT
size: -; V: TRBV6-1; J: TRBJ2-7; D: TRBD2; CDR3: CASRGRGTSGGSYEQYF; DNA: TGTGCCAGCAGGGGGAGAGGGACTAGCGGGGGGTCCTACGAGCAGTACTTC
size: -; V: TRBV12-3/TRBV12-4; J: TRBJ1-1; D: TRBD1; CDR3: CASSSHRGNTEAFF; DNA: TGTGCCAGCAGTTCCCACAGGGGAAACACTGAAGCTTTCTTT
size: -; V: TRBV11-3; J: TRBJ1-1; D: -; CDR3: CASSFNAYTEAFF; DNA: TGTGCCAGCAGCTTTAACGCCTACACTGAAGCTTTCTTT
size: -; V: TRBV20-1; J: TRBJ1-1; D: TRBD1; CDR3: CSAERQGRALNTEAFF; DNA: TGCAGTGCGGAAAGACAGGGCAGGGCTTTGAACACTGAAGCTTTCTTT
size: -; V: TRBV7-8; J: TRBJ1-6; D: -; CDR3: CASSLLVGGSNNSPLHF; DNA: TGTGCCAGCAGCTTATTAGTGGGAGGGTCTAATAATTCACCCCTCCACTTT
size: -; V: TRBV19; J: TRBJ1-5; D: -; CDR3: CASRSLMSGDNQPQHF; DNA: TGTGCCAGTAGATCCCTGATGTCAGGGGACAATCAGCCCCAGCATTTT
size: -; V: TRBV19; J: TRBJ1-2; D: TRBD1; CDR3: CASSIGGRQGPYGYTF; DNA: TGTGCCAGTAGTATAGGAGGACGACAGGGCCCCTATGGCTACACCTTC
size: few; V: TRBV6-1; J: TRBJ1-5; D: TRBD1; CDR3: CASSGGQLGASGQPQHF; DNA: TGTGCCAGCAGTGGGGGACAGCTTGGTGCATCGGGTCAGCCCCAGCATTTT
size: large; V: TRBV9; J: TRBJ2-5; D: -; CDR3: CASSVGGSGETQYF; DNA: TGTGCCAGCAGCGTAGGGGGCTCAGGAGAGACCCAGTACTTC
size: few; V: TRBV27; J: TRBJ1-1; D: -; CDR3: CASSLAVGTEAFF; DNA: TGTGCCAGCAGTTTAGCCGTGGGCACTGAAGCTTTCTTT
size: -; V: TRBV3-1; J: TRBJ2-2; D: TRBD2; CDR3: CASSQPRLASNTGELFF; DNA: TGTGCCAGCAGTCAGCCCCGACTAGCGTCGAACACCGGGGAGCTGTTTTTT
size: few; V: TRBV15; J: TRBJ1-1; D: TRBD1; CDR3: CATRRTGRSEAFF; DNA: TGTGCCACCAGACGGACAGGGAGGAGCGAAGCTTTCTTT
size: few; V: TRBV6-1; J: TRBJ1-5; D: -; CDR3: CASSDRGGNQPQHF; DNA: TGTGCCAGCAGTGACAGGGGTGGCAATCAGCCCCAGCATTTT
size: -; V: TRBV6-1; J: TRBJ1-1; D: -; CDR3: CASSKQFPGSGFDTVGTEAFF; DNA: TGTGCCAGCAGTAAGCAATTTCCGGGATCAGGGTTCGACACGGTAGGCACTGAAGCTTTCTTT
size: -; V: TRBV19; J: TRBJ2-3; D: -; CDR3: CASSQPPDTQYF; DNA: TGTGCCAGTAGCCAACCCCCAGATACGCAGTATTTT
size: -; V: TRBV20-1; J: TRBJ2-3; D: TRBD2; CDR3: CSARDGLAGDTQYF; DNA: TGCAGTGCTAGAGACGGACTAGCGGGAGATACGCAGTATTTT
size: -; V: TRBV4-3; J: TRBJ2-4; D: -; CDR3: CASSQDETAGNIQYF; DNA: TGCGCCAGCAGCCAAGATGAAACGGCAGGAAACATTCAGTACTTC
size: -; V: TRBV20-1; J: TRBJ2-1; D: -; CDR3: CSAIPSYNEQFF; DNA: TGCAGTGCTATCCCTTCCTACAATGAGCAGTTCTTC
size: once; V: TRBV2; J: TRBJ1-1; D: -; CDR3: CASSAGLGTEAFF; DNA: TGTGCCAGCAGTGCCGGCCTCGGCACTGAAGCTTTCTTT
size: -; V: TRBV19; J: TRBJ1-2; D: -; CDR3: CASSIGGPRSSKRRGYGYTF; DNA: TGTGCCAGTAGTATTGGGGGTCCGAGATCTTCAAAGAGGAGGGGCTATGGCTACACCTTC
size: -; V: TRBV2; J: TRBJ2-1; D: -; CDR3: CASRGDGNQQFF; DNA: TGTGCCAGCAGAGGGGACGGAAACCAGCAGTTCTTC
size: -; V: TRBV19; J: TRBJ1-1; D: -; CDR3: CAARDDLKSDTEAFF; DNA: TGTGCCGCCCGGGACGATCTTAAGTCGGACACTGAAGCTTTCTTT
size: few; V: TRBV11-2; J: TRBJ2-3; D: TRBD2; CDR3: CASSPGLWREPTDTQYF; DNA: TGTGCCAGCAGCCCTGGACTATGGCGGGAGCCTACAGATACGCAGTATTTT
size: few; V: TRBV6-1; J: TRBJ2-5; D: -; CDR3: CASSLETQYF; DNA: TGTGCCAGCAGCTTAGAGACCCAGTACTTC
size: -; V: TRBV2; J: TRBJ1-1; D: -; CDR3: CASEITMNTEAFF; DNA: TGTGCCAGCGAGATTACCATGAACACTGAAGCTTTCTTT
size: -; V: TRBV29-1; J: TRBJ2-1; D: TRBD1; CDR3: CSVSTYGQGAYNEQFF; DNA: TGCAGCGTCTCTACCTACGGGCAGGGGGCATACAATGAGCAGTTCTTC
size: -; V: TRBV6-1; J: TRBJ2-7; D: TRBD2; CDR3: CASSPGGSYEQYF; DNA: TGTGCCAGCAGTCCGGGAGGCTCCTACGAGCAGTACTTC
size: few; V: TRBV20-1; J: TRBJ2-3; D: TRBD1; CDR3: CSAEQLEGQITDTQYF; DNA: TGCAGTGCGGAGCAGCTCGAGGGACAGATCACAGATACGCAGTATTTT
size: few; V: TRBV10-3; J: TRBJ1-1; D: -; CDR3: CAISAGGVTEAFF; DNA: TGTGCCATCAGCGCCGGGGGGGTAACTGAAGCTTTCTTT
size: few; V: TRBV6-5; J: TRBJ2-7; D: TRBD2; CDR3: CASSSIAGVLYEQYF; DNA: TGTGCCAGCAGTTCCATAGCGGGGGTTCTCTACGAGCAGTACTTC
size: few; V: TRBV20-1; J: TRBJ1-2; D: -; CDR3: CSANGGTQTNYGYTF; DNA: TGCAGTGCTAACGGAGGGACACAAACTAACTATGGCTACACCTTC
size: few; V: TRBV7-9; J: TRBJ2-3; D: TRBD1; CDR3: CASSLEQGNTDTQYF; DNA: TGTGCCAGCAGCTTAGAACAGGGGAACACAGATACGCAGTATTTT
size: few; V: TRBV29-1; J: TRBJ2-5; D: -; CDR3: CSVIAPRRQETQYF; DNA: TGCAGCGTAATCGCCCCTAGAAGGCAAGAGACCCAGTACTTC
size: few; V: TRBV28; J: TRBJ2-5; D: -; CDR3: CASSSQGGKETQYF; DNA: TGTGCCAGCAGTTCCCAGGGGGGGAAAGAGACCCAGTACTTC
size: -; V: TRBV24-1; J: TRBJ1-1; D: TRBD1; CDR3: CATSGWDRFGNGEAFF; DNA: TGTGCCACCAGTGGTTGGGACAGGTTTGGAAACGGTGAAGCTTTCTTT
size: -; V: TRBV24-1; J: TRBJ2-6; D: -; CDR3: CATSENRVGANVLTF; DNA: TGTGCCACCAGTGAAAACAGGGTTGGGGCCAACGTCCTGACTTTC
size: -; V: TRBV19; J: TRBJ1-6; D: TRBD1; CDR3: CASSARGLASPLHF; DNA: TGTGCCAGTAGCGCCAGGGGGTTGGCCTCACCCCTCCACTTT
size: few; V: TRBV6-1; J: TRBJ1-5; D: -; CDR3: CASTEASHSNQPQHF; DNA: TGTGCCAGCACCGAAGCATCCCATAGCAATCAGCCCCAGCATTTT
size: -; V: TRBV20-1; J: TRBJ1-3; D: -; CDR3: CSASRGPISGNTIYF; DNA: TGCAGTGCTAGCCGAGGACCGATCTCTGGAAACACCATATATTTT
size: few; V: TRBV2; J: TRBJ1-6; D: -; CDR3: CASSEPSPLHF; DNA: TGTGCCAGCAGTGAACCTTCACCCCTCCACTTT
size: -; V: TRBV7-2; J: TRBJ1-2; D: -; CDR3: CASSLALEYGYTF; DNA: TGTGCCAGCAGCTTAGCGCTGGAATATGGCTACACCTTC
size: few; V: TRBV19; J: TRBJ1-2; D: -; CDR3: CASSIGQGSAGYTF; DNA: TGTGCCAGTAGTATCGGGCAGGGGTCTGCTGGCTACACCTTC
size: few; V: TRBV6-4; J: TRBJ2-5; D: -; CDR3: CASSPHGKETQYF; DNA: TGTGCCAGCAGTCCACACGGAAAAGAGACCCAGTACTTC
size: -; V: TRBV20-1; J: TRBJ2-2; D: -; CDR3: CSARDFNRGANTGELFF; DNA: TGCAGTGCTAGAGATTTTAATCGCGGGGCGAACACCGGGGAGCTGTTTTTT
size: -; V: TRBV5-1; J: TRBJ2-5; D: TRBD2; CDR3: CASSSTSGRETQYF; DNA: TGCGCCAGCAGCTCGACTAGCGGGAGGGAGACCCAGTACTTC
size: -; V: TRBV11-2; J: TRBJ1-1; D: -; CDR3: CASSLEGMVAEAFF; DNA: TGTGCCAGCAGCTTAGAAGGAATGGTGGCTGAAGCTTTCTTT
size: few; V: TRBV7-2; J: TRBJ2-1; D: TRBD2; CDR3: CASSLYGTSGRFSEQFF; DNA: TGTGCCAGCAGCTTGTACGGGACTAGCGGGAGGTTCAGTGAGCAGTTCTTC
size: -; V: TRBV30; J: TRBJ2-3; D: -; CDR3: CAWSGGLSTDTQYF; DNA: TGTGCCTGGAGTGGGGGACTTAGCACAGATACGCAGTATTTT